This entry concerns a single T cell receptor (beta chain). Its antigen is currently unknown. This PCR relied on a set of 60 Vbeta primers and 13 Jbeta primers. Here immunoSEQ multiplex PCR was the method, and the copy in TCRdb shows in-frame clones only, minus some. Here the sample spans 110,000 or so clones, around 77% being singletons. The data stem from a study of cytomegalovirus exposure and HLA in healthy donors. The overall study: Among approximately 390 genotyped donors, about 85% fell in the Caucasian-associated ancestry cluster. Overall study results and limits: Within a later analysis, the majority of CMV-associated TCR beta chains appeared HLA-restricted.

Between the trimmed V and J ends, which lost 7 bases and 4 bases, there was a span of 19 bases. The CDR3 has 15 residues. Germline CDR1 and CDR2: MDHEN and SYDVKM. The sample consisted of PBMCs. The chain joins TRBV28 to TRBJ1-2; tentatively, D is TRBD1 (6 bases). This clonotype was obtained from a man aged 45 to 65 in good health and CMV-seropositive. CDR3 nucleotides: TGTGCCAGCACCTCCCAGGGGAGTTGGGGCTATGGCTACACCTTC. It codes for CASTSQGSWGYGYTF.